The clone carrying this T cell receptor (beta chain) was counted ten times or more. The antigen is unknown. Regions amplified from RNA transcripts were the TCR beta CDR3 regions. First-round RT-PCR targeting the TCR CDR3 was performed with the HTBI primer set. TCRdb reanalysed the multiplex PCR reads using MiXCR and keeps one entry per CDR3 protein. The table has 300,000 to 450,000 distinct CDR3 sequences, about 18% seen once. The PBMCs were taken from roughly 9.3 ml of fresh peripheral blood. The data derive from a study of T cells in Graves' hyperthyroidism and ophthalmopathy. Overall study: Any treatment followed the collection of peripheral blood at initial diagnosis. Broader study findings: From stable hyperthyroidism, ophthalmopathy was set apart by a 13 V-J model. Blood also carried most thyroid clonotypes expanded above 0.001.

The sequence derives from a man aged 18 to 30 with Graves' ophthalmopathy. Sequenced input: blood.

CDR3 protein: CASSRGNMNTEAFF. CDR3 bases: TGTGCCAGCAGTAGAGGGAATATGAACACTGAAGCTTTCTTT. The rearrangement joins TRBV12-3 or TRBV12-4 to TRBJ1-1, with no clear D. The CDR3 length is 14 residues. The V gene lost 5 bases and the J gene lost 0 bases, with 10 bases spanning the gap.